The next 21 T cell receptor beta chains were all read from a single sample in a study of shared T cell receptors in the human thymus. Here immunoSEQ multiplex PCR was the method, and the copy in TCRdb shows in-frame clones only, minus some. This sample yields 500,000 to 750,000 clones, of which 88% are seen a single time; 0.0095% to 0.012% belongs to the top ten. These data are also associated with another study on human thymus T cells.

Input material: thymocytes. All receptors come from a boy under three years old with a congenital heart defect.

This clone is a singleton in its sample. The gene calls are TRBV7-9 and TRBJ2-1, with D uncertain. CDR3 length equals 13 residues. The germline V and J ends were trimmed by 5 bases and 4 bases, with 9 bases remaining between them. Germline loops: CDR1 SEHNR, CDR2 FQNEAQ (reference sequence). The CDR3 DNA is TGTGCCAGCAGCCCCTTAGCATACAATGAGCAGTTCTTC. Its translation: CASSPLAYNEQFF.

The V gene is TRBV11-2, the J gene TRBJ2-7, with D unclear. CDR1 is SGHAT and CDR2 is FQNNGV in the germline V gene. The CDR3 spans 15 residues. Trimming took off 2 bases at V and 2 bases at J, with 13 bases between the two ends. The CDR3 DNA reads TGTGCCAGCAGCTTAAGCCACAGAGTTCCCTACGAGCAGTACTTC. This sequence encodes CASSLSHRVPYEQYF.

The rearrangement uses TRBV5-1 and TRBJ2-5; no firm D call. CDR1 is SGHRS and CDR2 is YFSETQ in the germline V gene. V shed 0 bases and J shed 1 base, with 10 bases lying between them. This CDR3 is built from 15 residues. The CDR3 nucleotides read TGCGCCAGCAGCTTGGGTCCTCTGAGCCAAGAGACCCAGTACTTC. This translates into CASSLGPLSQETQYF.

The CDR3 DNA sequence: TGTGCCAGCAGCCCATTAGGACAGAGATACACTAGCACAGATACGCAGTATTTT. Amino acids: CASSPLGQRYTSTDTQYF. The chain recombines TRBV11-2 with TRBJ2-3, with D perhaps TRBD1 (6 bases). The germline V and J ends were trimmed by 5 bases and 0 bases, with 21 bases remaining between them. From germline, CDR1 is SGHAT and CDR2 FQNNGV. This CDR3 spans 18 amino acids. Full variable domain (missing parts from reference TRBV11-2 and TRBJ2-3): EAGVAQSPRYKIIEKRQSVAFWCNPISGHATLYWYQQILGQGPKLLIQFQNNGVVDDSQLPKDRFSAERLKGVDSTLKIQPAKLEDSAVYLCASSPLGQRYTSTDTQYFGPGTRLTVL.

This chain uses TRBV4-2 with TRBJ2-5; TRBD2 matches 7 bases. The CDR3 contains 17 residues. V was pared by 4 bases and J by 0 bases, with 11 bases of the junction left unmatched. CDR1 is LGHNA and CDR2 is YNFKEQ in the germline V gene. The CDR3 bases are TGTGCCAGCAGCCCACGGCCAGGGAGCGGGGACCAAGAGACCCAGTACTTC. This encodes CASSPRPGSGDQETQYF.

This CDR3 is CASEATRASNEQYF. In DNA form, the CDR3 reads TGTGCCTCCGAGGCCACACGAGCGTCTAACGAGCAGTACTTC. The rearrangement joins TRBV2 to TRBJ2-7; D is unclear. In germline, CDR1 is SNHLY, CDR2 FYNNEI. Trimming shortened V by 11 bases and J by 5 bases, and 22 bases separated the two germline ends. This CDR3 comprises 14 residues.

The V gene is TRBV7-9, the J gene TRBJ1-2, with D possibly matching TRBD1 (6 bases). The CDR3 sequence is 17 residues long. Germline CDR1 reads SEHNR; CDR2 reads FQNEAQ (reference sequence). V shed 1 base and J shed 5 bases, with 20 bases lying between them. CDR3: CASSLDLGGAQGYGYTF. Here the CDR3 DNA reads TGTGCCAGCAGCTTAGATCTGGGGGGGGCTCAAGGATATGGCTACACCTTC.

This sequence joins TRBV9 and TRBJ2-7; D is perhaps TRBD2 (6 bases). The V and J ends lost 4 bases and 6 bases respectively, with 20 bases between them. The length of the CDR3 is 15 residues. Germline lookup yields CDR1 SGDLS and CDR2 YYNGEE. CDR3 region: CASSPGLQAGPEQYF. CDR3 in DNA: TGTGCCAGCAGCCCGGGACTTCAGGCAGGCCCCGAGCAGTACTTC.

About this clone itself: Compared with germline, one end of the junction differs, possibly owing to a read error. The chain links TRBV11-1 to TRBJ2-1; 7 nucleotides align to TRBD2. The CDR3 sequence is 18 residues long. Germline assignment: CDR1 SGHAT and CDR2 FQDESV (reference sequence). This CDR3 is CASNLTPLAVQAYNEQFF. The CDR3 coding sequence is TGTGCCAGCAACTTAACCCCCCTAGCGGTACAGGCCTACAATGAGCAGTTCTTC.

The gene calls are TRBV4-3 and TRBJ2-1, with 7 bases lining up with TRBD2. CDR3 length: 16 residues. Losses at the gene ends were 2 bases for V and 0 bases for J; bases not matched to a gene: 4. From germline, CDR1 is LGHNA and CDR2 YSLEER. CDR3: CASSQPGLHSYNEQFF. In DNA form, the CDR3 reads TGCGCCAGCAGCCAACCGGGACTACACTCCTACAATGAGCAGTTCTTC.

V usage is TRBV30 and J usage is TRBJ2-3, with 8 bases identical to TRBD2. The CDR3 sequence is 13 residues long. Germline V gene lookup returns CDR1 GTSNPN and CDR2 SVGIG (reference sequence). J was trimmed by 2 bases and V by 5 bases; bases with no gene match: 3. CDR3 loop: CAWLAGNTDTQYF. In DNA form, the CDR3 reads TGTGCCTGGTTAGCGGGGAACACAGATACGCAGTATTTT.

The gene calls are TRBV19 and TRBJ2-3; 8 bases line up with TRBD1. CDR1 and CDR2 from the germline V gene are LNHDA and SQIVND (reference sequence). The V and J ends lost 5 bases and 3 bases, in that order; junction bases with no gene match: 4. The CDR3 contains 14 residues. Written as DNA, the CDR3 is TGTGCCAGTAGTTTCCAGGGGGCAACAGATACGCAGTATTTT. Translating gives CASSFQGATDTQYF.

The CDR3 nucleotides are TGTGCCAGCAGGACAGGGGGCACCGGGGAGCTGTTTTTT. Its protein product is CASRTGGTGELFF. The chain has TRBV25-1 and TRBJ2-2, with 9 nucleotides matching TRBD1. J lost 4 bases, V lost 6 bases, and 0 bases had no gene match. Looked up from germline, CDR1 is MGHDK and CDR2 is SYGVNS. The CDR3 is 13 amino acids.

This clone has only a few counts. The genes are TRBV6-1 and TRBJ2-1, with 11 nucleotides matching TRBD1. The J segment lost 5 bases and the V segment lost 11 bases, leaving 11 bases of the junction unmatched. In germline, CDR1 is MNHNS, CDR2 SASEGT. The CDR3 has 15 amino acids. CDR3 amino acids: CALDRGRPGHNEQFF. CDR3 DNA sequence: TGTGCCCTGGACAGGGGGCGCCCCGGGCACAATGAGCAGTTCTTC.

V is TRBV27 and J is TRBJ2-3; a weak D match, TRBD1 (7 bases). The V gene's germline CDR1 is MNHEY and CDR2 SMNVEV (reference sequence). Trimming removed 0 bases from V and 0 bases from J, with 10 bases in between. The CDR3 contains 16 residues. CDR3 loop: CASSLSAGQSTDTQYF. In DNA form, the CDR3 reads TGTGCCAGCAGTTTATCTGCGGGACAGAGCACAGATACGCAGTATTTT.

This sequence joins TRBV5-4 and TRBJ2-1; 13 bases are a match to TRBD2. Losses at the gene ends were 1 base for V and 1 base for J; bases not matched to a gene: 5. From germline, CDR1 is SGHNT and CDR2 YYREEE (reference sequence). The CDR3 covers 18 residues. CDR3: CASSLTSGRAGSYNEQFF. In DNA form, the CDR3 reads TGTGCCAGCAGCTTGACTAGCGGGAGGGCCGGTTCCTACAATGAGCAGTTCTTC.

The J gene is TRBJ1-5, the V gene TRBV7-3; 7 nucleotides match TRBD1. Germline values: CDR1 SGHTA, CDR2 FQGTGA. The length of the CDR3 is 16 residues. Trimming took 5 bases from V and 7 from J; bases not matched to a gene: 14. CDR3 in amino acids: CASSPWDSQTRQPQHF. The CDR3 DNA follows: TGTGCCAGCAGCCCATGGGACAGCCAAACTCGGCAGCCCCAGCATTTT.

In its sample, this clone was seen a few times. The sample contains more than one DNA sequence encoding this CDR3. The rearrangement uses TRBV19 and TRBJ1-3; perhaps TRBD1 as D (5 bases). The CDR3 is 14 residues long. CDR1 and CDR2 (germline): LNHDA, SQIVND (reference sequence). V shed 5 bases and J shed 3 bases, with 11 bases lying between them. This chain's CDR3 is CASSPQGVGNTIYF. CDR3 DNA sequence: TGTGCCAGTAGTCCCCAGGGTGTTGGAAACACCATATATTTT.

The chain recombines TRBV9 with TRBJ2-7; D is possibly TRBD2 (6 bases). The germline V gene encodes CDR1 SGDLS and CDR2 YYNGEE. CDR3 length: 14 amino acids. V was trimmed by 4 bases and J by 7 bases, leaving 18 bases between them. CDR3 nucleotides: TGTGCCAGCAGCCGGCGGGACGCCGGCGGTGAGCAGTACTTC. It codes for CASSRRDAGGEQYF. The variable domain in full, with the rest retrieved from reference TRBV9 and TRBJ2-7, is DSGVTQTPKHLITATGQRVTLRCSPRSGDLSVYWYQQSLDQGLQFLIQYYNGEERAKGNILERFSAQQFPDLHSELNLSSLELGDSALYFCASSRRDAGGEQYFGPGTRLTVT.

This chain links TRBV12-5 with TRBJ2-3, with a tentative D call TRBD1 (6 bases). CDR1 is LGHNT, CDR2 FRNRAP, per germline. This CDR3 contains 14 residues. Trimming pared 2 bases from V and 5 bases from J, leaving 11 bases between. CDR3 DNA sequence: TGTGCTAGTGGTTTGTGGGGGCAGGGAGATACGCAGTATTTT. This translates into CASGLWGQGDTQYF. The complete variable domain, with remaining parts taken from reference TRBV12-5 and TRBJ2-3, reads DARVTQTPRHKVTEMGQEVTMRCQPILGHNTVFWYRQTMMQGLELLAYFRNRAPLDDSGMPKDRFSAEMPDATLATLKIQPSEPRDSAVYFCASGLWGQGDTQYFGPGTRLTVL.

This chain links TRBV5-6 with TRBJ2-7; D is unclear. Trimming cost V 1 base and J 2 bases, with 7 bases left between them. Germline assignment: CDR1 SGHDT and CDR2 YYEEEE. There are 13 residues in the CDR3. CDR3 coding DNA: TGTGCCAGCAGCTTGAGGCAGGCCTACGAGCAGTACTTC. This codes for CASSLRQAYEQYF.